Below, 23 T cell receptor beta chains from the same sample are listed, as sequenced in a study of CD8 T cells in Susac syndrome (dated by TCRdb to between 2019 and 2020). Receptor amplification or capture employed the immunoSEQ multiplex PCR assay. RNA was extracted using the RNeasy kit, and roughly 0.5 to 1 microgram was reverse transcribed with random hexamers. TCRdb reworked the public reads: Q25 trimming with fastp, MiXCR clone assembly, productive beta chains retained. Each CDR3 protein appears once, grouped with its most common genes and DNA. This sample is represented by 150,000 to 190,000 distinct CDR3 sequences; over 85% of them were singletons. Roughly 0.2% of the sample is in the top ten clones. The sample consisted of CD8+ T cells from PBMCs. The source of these receptors is a human donor with multiple sclerosis.

The chain has TRBV20-1 and TRBJ1-5; 9 positions match TRBD1. Germline CDR1 is DFQATT and CDR2 is SNEGSKA (reference sequence). CDR3 length: 14 residues. V lost 0 bases and J lost 5; bases outside the gene matches: 2. In DNA form, the CDR3 reads TGCAGTGCTAGAGATTGGACAGGGGATCAGCCCCAGCATTTT. It codes for CSARDWTGDQPQHF.

This sequence joins TRBV20-1 and TRBJ2-3; TRBD2 matches at 7 bases. The junction had 11 bases not matched to a gene; V was cut back by 8 bases and J by 0 bases. The CDR3 has 15 residues. The germline V gene encodes CDR1 DFQATT and CDR2 SNEGSKA (reference sequence). The CDR3 loop reads CSTTTSRLSTDTQYF. In DNA form, the CDR3 reads TGCAGTACCACGACTAGCCGGCTTAGCACAGATACGCAGTATTTT.

This chain links TRBV18 with TRBJ2-5; the D gene is possibly TRBD1 (5 bases). This CDR3 region has 15 residues. Per the germline V gene, CDR1 is KGHSH and CDR2 is LQKENI. V was cut by 0 bases and J by 6 bases, with 14 bases left in between. CDR3 bases: TGTGCCAGCTCACCACCCCAGGGTGAGGACCAGACCCAGTACTTC. This codes for CASSPPQGEDQTQYF.

The V gene is TRBV5-1, the J gene TRBJ1-5; D ambiguous. V lost 0 bases and J lost 4, with 8 bases in between. The CDR3 contains 14 residues. CDR1 is SGHRS and CDR2 is YFSETQ in the germline V gene. CDR3 amino acids: CASSLGLGNQPQHF. CDR3 bases: TGCGCCAGCAGCTTGGGGCTGGGGAATCAGCCCCAGCATTTT.

The V gene is TRBV29-1, the J gene TRBJ1-1; 8 positions match TRBD1. From germline, CDR1 is SQVTM and CDR2 ANQGSEA. This CDR3 contains 14 residues. The V and J ends lost 6 bases and 5 bases, in that order; junction bases with no gene match: 11. This CDR3 is CSVVQGGGRTEAFF. DNA for the CDR3: TGCAGCGTGGTACAGGGGGGAGGAAGGACTGAAGCTTTCTTT.

The chain has TRBV27 and TRBJ2-3; no reliable D call. The CDR3 sequence is 11 residues long. The germline CDR1 and CDR2 sequences are MNHEY and SMNVEV (reference sequence). Trimming left V 7 bases short and J 5 bases short, with 7 bases between. CDR3 nucleotides: TGTGCCAGCACCTTCGGAGATACGCAGTATTTT. Residues: CASTFGDTQYF.

The gene calls are TRBV5-4 and TRBJ1-1; the D is unclear. The length of the CDR3 is 13 residues. V was trimmed by 7 bases and J by 6 bases, leaving 16 bases between them. Germline V gene sequence: CDR1 SGHNT, CDR2 YYREEE (reference sequence). CDR3 residues: CASGSEQIPEAFF. For the CDR3, the DNA is TGTGCCAGCGGCTCTGAACAGATTCCTGAAGCTTTCTTT.

The J gene is TRBJ2-1, the V gene TRBV19; 9 bases are shared with TRBD1. The ends lost 6 bases at V and 8 bases at J; junction bases unmatched: 11. The CDR3 is made up of 15 amino acids. The germline CDR1 and CDR2 sequences are LNHDA and SQIVND (reference sequence). The CDR3 loop reads CASSIRDRAMDEQFF. In nucleotides, the CDR3 is TGTGCCAGTAGCATCCGGGACAGGGCGATGGATGAGCAGTTCTTC.

J is TRBJ2-5 and V is TRBV6-2 or TRBV6-3; 13 bases are a match to TRBD2. Trimming cost V 2 bases and J 1 base; bases outside gene matches: 10. Per germline, CDR1 MNHEY and CDR2 SVGEGT. The CDR3 contains 19 residues. The CDR3 bases are TGTGCCAGCAGTTACCCGAGGGAGGGACTAGCGGGATTCCAAGAGACCCAGTACTTC. Residues: CASSYPREGLAGFQETQYF.

The chain has TRBV6-2 or TRBV6-3 and TRBJ2-5, with unresolved D. The V end lost 0 bases, the J end lost 5 bases, and 4 bases lay between the germline ends. CDR3 length: 12 amino acids. Germline assignment: CDR1 MNHEY and CDR2 SVGEGT. The CDR3 DNA is TGTGCCAGCAGTTACTCTTGGGAGACCCAGTACTTC. Translation gives CASSYSWETQYF.

The chain joins TRBV20-1 to TRBJ2-1; D tentatively reads TRBD1 or TRBD2 (7 bases each). The CDR3 has 14 amino acids. Germline CDR1 reads DFQATT; CDR2 reads SNEGSKA (reference sequence). The V end was cut by 4 bases, the J end by 7 bases, with 17 bases between. The CDR3 region is CSAIGEGQLNEQFF. CDR3 in DNA: TGCAGTGCTATTGGGGAGGGACAGCTGAATGAGCAGTTCTTC.

The chain employs TRBV20-1 and TRBJ1-5; 7 positions agree with TRBD1. V dropped 5 bases and J dropped 4; count of bases not matched to a gene: 8. Germline V gene data show CDR1 as DFQATT and CDR2 as SNEGSKA (reference sequence). This CDR3 is built from 14 residues. The CDR3 protein is CSAPPGQRNQPQHF. In nucleotides, the CDR3 is TGCAGTGCTCCTCCGGGACAGCGAAATCAGCCCCAGCATTTT.

The V call is TRBV20-1, the J call TRBJ2-1; TRBD1 agrees at 7 bases. The CDR3 has 16 residues. V dropped 3 bases and J dropped 0; count of bases not matched to a gene: 8. Germline V gene data show CDR1 as DFQATT and CDR2 as SNEGSKA (reference sequence). The CDR3 DNA reads as TGCAGTGCTAGTCACTTGGACAGGAGCTCCTACAATGAGCAGTTCTTC. It translates to CSASHLDRSSYNEQFF.

This chain joins TRBV30 and TRBJ1-2; D is possibly TRBD1 (6 bases). V gave up 3 bases and J gave up 8 bases, with 19 bases separating them. The CDR3 runs to 14 residues. CDR1 GTSNPN and CDR2 SVGIG come from the germline V gene (reference sequence). The CDR3 DNA follows: TGTGCCTGGAGCACCGGGAACAGGGCCGACGGCTACACCTTC. It encodes CAWSTGNRADGYTF.

J is TRBJ1-2 and V is TRBV7-9; D remains ambiguous. Trimming took off 5 bases at V and 8 bases at J, with 12 bases between the two ends. The CDR3 extends over 12 amino acids. Germline V gives CDR1 SEHNR, CDR2 FQNEAQ (reference sequence). The chain's CDR3 is CASSRPGLGYTF. The DNA of the CDR3 is TGTGCCAGCAGCCGTCCGGGTTTGGGCTACACCTTC.

CDR3 in DNA: TGCAGCGCCGACACGGGACAGGGCAAAAACATTCAGTACTTC. Amino acid sequence: CSADTGQGKNIQYF. The V gene is TRBV29-1, the J gene TRBJ2-4; 9 nucleotides line up with TRBD1. V was clipped by 7 bases and J by 3 bases; unmatched bases: 7. Germline V CDR1 and CDR2: SQVTM, ANQGSEA. This CDR3 is built from 14 residues.

The V and J genes are TRBV7-8 and TRBJ2-1; D is perhaps TRBD1 (5 bases). The V end was cut by 5 bases, the J end by 5 bases, with 19 bases between. The CDR3 totals 16 residues. The germline gives CDR1 SGHVS, CDR2 FQNEAQ. The CDR3 sequence: CASSVQGEAINNEQFF. CDR3 bases: TGTGCCAGCAGCGTTCAGGGTGAGGCCATAAACAATGAGCAGTTCTTC.

This chain connects TRBV5-1 to TRBJ2-2; possibly TRBD2 for D (5 bases). CDR1 is SGHRS, CDR2 YFSETQ, per germline. The CDR3 loop spans 15 amino acids. V shed 4 bases and J shed 4 bases, with 14 bases lying between them. The DNA for the CDR3 is TGCGCCAGCAGCACCGGGTCACGGGGCACCGGGGAGCTGTTTTTT. It specifies CASSTGSRGTGELFF.

This clonotype was seen a few times. The rearrangement joins TRBV14 to TRBJ2-7; 7 positions agree with TRBD2. The trim removed 8 bases at V and 2 bases at J, leaving 3 bases unmatched. CDR1 and CDR2 from the germline V gene are SGHDN and FVKESK. The CDR3 is made up of 12 amino acids. CDR3 protein: CASRSGTYEQYF. The CDR3 region has the DNA TGTGCCAGCCGAAGCGGGACCTACGAGCAGTACTTC. The whole variable domain, filled in from reference TRBV14 and TRBJ2-7, reads EAGVTQFPSHSVIEKGQTVTLRCDPISGHDNLYWYRRVMGKEIKFLLHFVKESKQDESGMPNNRFLAERTGGTYSTLKVQPAELEDSGVYFCASRSGTYEQYFGPGTRLTVT.

J is TRBJ1-1 and V is TRBV2, with D unclear. This CDR3 is 13 amino acids long. Germline V gene lookup returns CDR1 SNHLY and CDR2 FYNNEI. V lost 7 bases and J 7 bases, leaving 16 bases between the germline ends. CDR3 nucleotide sequence: TGTGCCAGCACCTTCAAGAGGGCTATTGAAGCTTTCTTT. Its protein product is CASTFKRAIEAFF.

The chain is built from TRBV20-1 and TRBJ1-2, with 8 bases lining up with TRBD1. V shed 4 bases and J 0 bases; nucleotides not matched to a gene: 4. The CDR3 contains 14 residues. CDR1 is DFQATT and CDR2 is SNEGSKA in the germline V gene (reference sequence). CDR3: CSATPTGANYGYTF. CDR3 in DNA: TGCAGTGCTACGCCGACAGGGGCTAACTATGGCTACACCTTC.

V usage is TRBV15 and J usage is TRBJ1-2; 7 bases are a match to TRBD1. Trimming removed 5 bases from V and 8 bases from J; junction bases left unmatched: 2. Germline V lookup: CDR1 LNHNV, CDR2 YYDKDF (reference sequence). This CDR3 contains 11 residues. In DNA, the CDR3 is TGTGCCACCAGCCCAGGGGGAGGCTACACCTTC. As protein: CATSPGGGYTF.

In the case of this clonotype: This CDR3 is missing its conserved last phenylalanine or tryptophan, likely due to a read error. V and J are TRBV29-1 and TRBJ2-1; 7 nucleotides line up with TRBD2. The CDR3 has 13 amino acids. Germline CDR1 SQVTM, CDR2 ANQGSEA. With V trimmed by 7 bases and J by 5 bases, 8 bases remained unmatched. The CDR3 protein is CSALLARNNEQFL. The CDR3 nucleotides read TGCAGCGCCCTACTAGCGAGGAACAATGAGCAGTTCTTG.